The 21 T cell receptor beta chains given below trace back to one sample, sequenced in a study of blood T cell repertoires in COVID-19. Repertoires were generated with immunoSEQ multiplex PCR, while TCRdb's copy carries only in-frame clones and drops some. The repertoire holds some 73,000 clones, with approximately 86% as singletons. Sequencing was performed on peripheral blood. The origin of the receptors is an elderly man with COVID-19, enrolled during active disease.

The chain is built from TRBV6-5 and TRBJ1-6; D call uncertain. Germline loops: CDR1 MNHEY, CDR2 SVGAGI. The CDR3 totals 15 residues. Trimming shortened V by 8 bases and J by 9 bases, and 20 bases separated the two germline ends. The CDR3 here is CASASLPTETSPLHF. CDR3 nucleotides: TGTGCCAGCGCTAGTCTTCCGACGGAAACTTCACCCCTCCACTTT.

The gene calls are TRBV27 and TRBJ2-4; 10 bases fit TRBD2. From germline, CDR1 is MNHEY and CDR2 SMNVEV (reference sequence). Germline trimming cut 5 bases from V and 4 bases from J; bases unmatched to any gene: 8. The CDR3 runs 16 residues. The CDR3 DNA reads TGTGCCAGCAGTGCCTCTAGCGGGGGACCAAAAAACATTCAGTACTTC. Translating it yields CASSASSGGPKNIQYF.

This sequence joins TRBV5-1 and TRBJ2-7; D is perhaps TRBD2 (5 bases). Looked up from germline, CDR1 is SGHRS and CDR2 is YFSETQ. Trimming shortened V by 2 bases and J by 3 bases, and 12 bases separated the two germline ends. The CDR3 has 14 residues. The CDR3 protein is CASSFDSASYEQYF. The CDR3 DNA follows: TGCGCCAGCAGCTTCGATAGCGCCAGCTACGAGCAGTACTTC.

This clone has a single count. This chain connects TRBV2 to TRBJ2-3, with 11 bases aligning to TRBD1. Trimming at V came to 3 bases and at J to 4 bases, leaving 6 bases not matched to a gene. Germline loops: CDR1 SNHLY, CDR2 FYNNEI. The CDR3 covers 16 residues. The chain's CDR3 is CASSDRTGGFADTQYF. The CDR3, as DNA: TGTGCCAGCAGTGACAGGACAGGGGGCTTTGCAGATACGCAGTATTTT.

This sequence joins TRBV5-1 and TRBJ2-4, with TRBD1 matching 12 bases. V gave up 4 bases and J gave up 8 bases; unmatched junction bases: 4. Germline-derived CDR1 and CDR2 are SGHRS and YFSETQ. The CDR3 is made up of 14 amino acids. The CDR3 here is CASSPGDRGHIQYF. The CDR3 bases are TGCGCCAGCAGCCCCGGGGACAGGGGGCACATTCAGTACTTC.

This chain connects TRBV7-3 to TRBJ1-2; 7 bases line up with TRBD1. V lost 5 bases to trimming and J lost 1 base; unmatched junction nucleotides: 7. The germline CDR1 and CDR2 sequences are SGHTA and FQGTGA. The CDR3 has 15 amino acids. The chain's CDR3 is CASSNGQAVNYGYTF. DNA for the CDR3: TGTGCCAGCAGCAATGGACAGGCGGTTAACTATGGCTACACCTTC.

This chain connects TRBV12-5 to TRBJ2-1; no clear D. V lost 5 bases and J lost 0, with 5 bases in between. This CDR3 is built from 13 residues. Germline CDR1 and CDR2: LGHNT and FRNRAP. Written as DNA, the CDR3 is TGTGCTAGTGGTGACAACTCCTACAATGAGCAGTTCTTC. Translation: CASGDNSYNEQFF.

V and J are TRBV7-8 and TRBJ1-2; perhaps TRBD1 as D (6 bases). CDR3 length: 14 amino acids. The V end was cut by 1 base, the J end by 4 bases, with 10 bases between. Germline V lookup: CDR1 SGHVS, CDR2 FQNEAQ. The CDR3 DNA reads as TGTGCCAGCAGCTTAGGTGACAGGCTCTATGGCTACACCTTC. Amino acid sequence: CASSLGDRLYGYTF.

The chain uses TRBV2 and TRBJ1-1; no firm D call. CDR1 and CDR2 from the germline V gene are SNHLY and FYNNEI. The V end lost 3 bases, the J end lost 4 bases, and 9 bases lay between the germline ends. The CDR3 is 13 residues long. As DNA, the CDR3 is TGTGCCAGCAGTGAGGCCGGGGTCACTGAAGCTTTCTTT. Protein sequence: CASSEAGVTEAFF.

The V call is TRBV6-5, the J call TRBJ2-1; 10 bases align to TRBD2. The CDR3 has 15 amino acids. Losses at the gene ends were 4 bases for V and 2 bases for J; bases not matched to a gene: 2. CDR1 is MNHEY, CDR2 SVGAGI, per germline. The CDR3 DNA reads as TGTGCCAGCAGTTTAGCGGGGGGCCCCTACAATGAGCAGTTCTTC. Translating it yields CASSLAGGPYNEQFF.

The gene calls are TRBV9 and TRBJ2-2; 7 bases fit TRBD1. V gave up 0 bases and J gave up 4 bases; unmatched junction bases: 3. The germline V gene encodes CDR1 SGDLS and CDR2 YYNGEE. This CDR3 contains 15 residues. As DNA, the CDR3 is TGTGCCAGCAGCGTAGGAGGGACAGTCACCGGGGAGCTGTTTTTT. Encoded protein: CASSVGGTVTGELFF.

In DNA form, the CDR3 reads TGTGCCATCAGTGCAAAGACAGGTGACAGCTACAATGAGCAGTTCTTC. Protein sequence: CAISAKTGDSYNEQFF. The V gene is TRBV10-3, the J gene TRBJ2-1; tentative D call: TRBD1 (6 bases). V was pared by 4 bases and J by 3 bases, with 16 bases between. The CDR3 extends over 16 amino acids. Per the germline V gene, CDR1 is ENHRY and CDR2 is SYGVKD.

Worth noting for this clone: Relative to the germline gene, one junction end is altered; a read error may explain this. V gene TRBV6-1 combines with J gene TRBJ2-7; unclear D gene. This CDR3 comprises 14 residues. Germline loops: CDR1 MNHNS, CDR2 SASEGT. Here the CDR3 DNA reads TGTGCCAGCAGGGAAGTCCCGCTGGGCGACGAGCAGTACTTC. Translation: CASREVPLGDEQYF.

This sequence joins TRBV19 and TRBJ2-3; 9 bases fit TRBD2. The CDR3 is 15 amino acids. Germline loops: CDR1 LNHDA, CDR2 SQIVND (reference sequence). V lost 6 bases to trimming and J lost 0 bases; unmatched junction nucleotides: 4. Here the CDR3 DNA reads TGTGCCAGTAGCACTAGCGGGCCGAGCACAGATACGCAGTATTTT. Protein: CASSTSGPSTDTQYF.

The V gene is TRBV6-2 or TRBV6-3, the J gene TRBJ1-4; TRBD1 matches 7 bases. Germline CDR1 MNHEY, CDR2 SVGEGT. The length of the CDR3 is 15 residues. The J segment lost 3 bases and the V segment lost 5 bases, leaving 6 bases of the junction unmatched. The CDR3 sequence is CASSPDRDANEKLFF. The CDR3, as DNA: TGTGCCAGCAGTCCCGACAGGGATGCTAATGAAAAACTGTTTTTT.

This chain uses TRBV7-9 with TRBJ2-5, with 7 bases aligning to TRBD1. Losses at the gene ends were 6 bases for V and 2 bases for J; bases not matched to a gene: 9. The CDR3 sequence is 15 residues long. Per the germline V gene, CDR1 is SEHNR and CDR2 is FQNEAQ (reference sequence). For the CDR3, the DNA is TGTGCCAGCAGGGTTTCGGACAGGCGACAAGAGACCCAGTACTTC. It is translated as CASRVSDRRQETQYF.

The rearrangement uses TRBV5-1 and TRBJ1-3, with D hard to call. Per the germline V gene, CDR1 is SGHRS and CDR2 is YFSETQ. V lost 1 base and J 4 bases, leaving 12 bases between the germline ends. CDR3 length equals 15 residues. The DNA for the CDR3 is TGCGCCAGCAGCTTGACGGGCGGGTACGGAAACACCATATATTTT. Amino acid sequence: CASSLTGGYGNTIYF.

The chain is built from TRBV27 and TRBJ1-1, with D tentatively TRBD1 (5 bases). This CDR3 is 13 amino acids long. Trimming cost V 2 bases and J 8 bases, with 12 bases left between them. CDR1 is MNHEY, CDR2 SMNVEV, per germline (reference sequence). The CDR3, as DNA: TGTGCCAGCAGTTTAATACCACGGACAGAAGCTTTCTTT. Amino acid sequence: CASSLIPRTEAFF.

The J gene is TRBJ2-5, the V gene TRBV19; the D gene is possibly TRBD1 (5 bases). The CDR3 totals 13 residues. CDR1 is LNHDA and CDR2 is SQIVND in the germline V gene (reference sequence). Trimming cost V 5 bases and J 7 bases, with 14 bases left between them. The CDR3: CASSSGWPMTQYF. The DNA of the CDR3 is TGTGCCAGTAGTTCAGGGTGGCCAATGACCCAGTACTTC. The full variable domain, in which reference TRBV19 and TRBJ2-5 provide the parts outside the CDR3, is DGGITQSPKYLFRKEGQNVTLSCEQNLNHDAMYWYRQDPGQGLRLIYYSQIVNDFQKGDIAEGYSVSREKKESFPLTVTSAQKNPTAFYLCASSSGWPMTQYFGPGTRLLVL.

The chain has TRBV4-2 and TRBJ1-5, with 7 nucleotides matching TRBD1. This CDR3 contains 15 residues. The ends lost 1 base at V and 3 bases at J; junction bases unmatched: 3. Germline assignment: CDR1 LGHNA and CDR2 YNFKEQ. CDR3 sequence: CASSQATGSNQPQHF. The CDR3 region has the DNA TGTGCCAGCAGCCAAGCGACAGGGTCCAATCAGCCCCAGCATTTT.

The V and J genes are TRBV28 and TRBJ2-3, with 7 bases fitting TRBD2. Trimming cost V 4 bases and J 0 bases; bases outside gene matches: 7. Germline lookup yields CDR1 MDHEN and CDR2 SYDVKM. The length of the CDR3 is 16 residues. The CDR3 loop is CASSSLGLPSTDTQYF. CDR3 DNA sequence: TGTGCCAGCAGTTCCCTGGGACTACCTAGCACAGATACGCAGTATTTT.